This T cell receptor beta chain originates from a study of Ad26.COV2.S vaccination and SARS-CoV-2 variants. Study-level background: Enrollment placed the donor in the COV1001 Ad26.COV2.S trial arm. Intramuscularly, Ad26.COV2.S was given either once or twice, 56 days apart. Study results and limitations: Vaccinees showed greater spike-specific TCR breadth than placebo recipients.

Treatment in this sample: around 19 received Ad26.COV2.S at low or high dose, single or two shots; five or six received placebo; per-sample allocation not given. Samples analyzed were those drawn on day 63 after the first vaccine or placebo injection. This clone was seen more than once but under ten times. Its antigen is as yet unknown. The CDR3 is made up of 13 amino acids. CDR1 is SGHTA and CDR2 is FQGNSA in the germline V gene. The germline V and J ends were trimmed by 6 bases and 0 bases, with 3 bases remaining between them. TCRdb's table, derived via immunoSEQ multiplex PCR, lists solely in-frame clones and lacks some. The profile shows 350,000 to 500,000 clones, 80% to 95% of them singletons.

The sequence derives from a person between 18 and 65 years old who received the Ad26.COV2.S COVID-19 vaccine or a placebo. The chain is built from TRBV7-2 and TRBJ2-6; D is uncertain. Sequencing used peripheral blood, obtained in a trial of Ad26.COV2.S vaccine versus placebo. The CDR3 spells CASRTSGANVLTF. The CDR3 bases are TGTGCCAGCAGAACCTCTGGGGCCAACGTCCTGACTTTC.